One sample yielded the 17 T cell receptor beta chains listed below, sequenced in a study of post-analysis software for immune sequencing data. Study-wide results and limits: Five or six TRBV segments were significantly more frequent in patients than in controls. TRBV5-6, TRBV5-1 and TRBV20-1 were among these segments.

Libraries were made from TCR beta cDNA, and they carried unique molecular identifiers. TCRdb used MiXCR to reprocess the PCR reads, holding one entry per CDR3 protein. The sample lists around 710,000 distinct CDR3 sequences, around 45% seen once, with over 4.5% in the top ten. Antigen specificity for these receptors is unknown. Sample: blood. Receptors were obtained from a girl under 18 with multiple sclerosis.

This clonotype was detected only a few times. The V call is TRBV6-1, the J call TRBJ1-2; TRBD1 matches at 7 bases. The CDR3 runs 12 residues. Germline-derived CDR1 and CDR2 are MNHNS and SASEGT. CDR3 loop: CASRDRRGGYTF. The CDR3, as DNA: TGTGCGTCCCGGGACAGACGAGGCGGCTACACCTTC.

This clonotype was seen a handful of times. V usage is TRBV11-3 and J usage is TRBJ2-7; D not resolved. From germline, CDR1 is SGHNT and CDR2 YENEEA. Trimming pared 5 bases from V and 7 bases from J, leaving 21 bases between. The CDR3 covers 15 residues. CDR3 sequence (DNA): TGTGCCAGCAGCACCCGCTGGGCATCGCAGGAAGAGCAGTACTTC. Encoded protein: CASSTRWASQEEQYF. Supplemented by reference TRBV11-3 and TRBJ2-7, the full variable domain reads EAGVVQSPRYKIIEKKQPVAFWCNPISGHNTLYWYLQNLGQGPELLIRYENEEAVDDSQLPKDRFSAERLKGVDSTLKIQPAELGDSAVYLCASSTRWASQEEQYFGPGTRLTVT.

This clonotype was observed a few times. The rearrangement joins TRBV3-1 to TRBJ2-5; 11 positions match TRBD2. Germline V gives CDR1 LGHDT, CDR2 YNNKEL (reference sequence). CDR3 length: 16 residues. V trimming: 3 bases; J trimming: 1 base; junction bases outside the gene matches: 4. The CDR3 here is CASSHRTSGFQETQYF. CDR3 DNA sequence: TGTGCCAGCAGCCACCGGACTAGCGGGTTCCAAGAGACCCAGTACTTC.

The chain has TRBV29-1 and TRBJ2-1, with 9 bases identical to TRBD2. Germline assignment: CDR1 SQVTM and CDR2 ANQGSEA. The CDR3 loop spans 16 amino acids. The V and J ends lost 7 bases and 5 bases, in that order; junction bases with no gene match: 15. Here the CDR3 DNA reads TGCAGCGCGGAGGGTGAGACTAGCGGTATGAACAATGAGCAGTTCTTC. Its translation is CSAEGETSGMNNEQFF.

The chain has TRBV9 and TRBJ1-2; TRBD1 is a possible D gene (5 bases). The CDR3 runs to 14 residues. V was clipped by 6 bases and J by 3 bases, with 15 bases between them. CDR1 SGDLS and CDR2 YYNGEE come from the germline V gene. Here the CDR3 reads CASNLGGIDYGYTF. Here the CDR3 DNA reads TGTGCCAGCAACCTCGGGGGAATCGACTATGGCTACACCTTC.

The chain carries TRBV12-3 or TRBV12-4 and TRBJ2-5; D is perhaps TRBD2 (6 bases). Deletions cut 5 bases from V and 1 base from J, with 17 bases between. The CDR3 has 16 amino acids. The CDR3 DNA follows: TGTGCCAGCAGTCTCCGGAGGGAACCTTTCCAAGAGACCCAGTACTTC. Protein sequence: CASSLRREPFQETQYF.

This rearrangement joins TRBV25-1 to TRBJ1-4, with TRBD1 as a possible D gene (5 bases). Trimming took 4 bases from V and 7 from J, leaving 10 bases between them. This CDR3 is 13 amino acids long. The V gene's germline CDR1 is MGHDK and CDR2 SYGVNS. CDR3 amino acids: CASSGQGGEKLFF. The CDR3 coding sequence is TGTGCCAGCAGTGGGCAGGGCGGTGAAAAACTGTTTTTT.

This chain joins TRBV11-2 and TRBJ2-7; D gene unclear. CDR1 and CDR2 from the germline V gene are SGHAT and FQNNGV. Trimming removed 0 bases at V and 3 bases at J, with 12 bases between. The CDR3 is 15 residues long. The CDR3 is CASSLDQQPFYEQYF. CDR3 bases: TGTGCCAGCAGCTTAGATCAACAGCCCTTCTACGAGCAGTACTTC.

In DNA form, the CDR3 reads TGTGCCAGCAGCGCGAGGGACAGTACCTACGAGCAGTACTTC. It translates to CASSARDSTYEQYF. The chain recombines TRBV7-8 with TRBJ2-7, with 7 bases identical to TRBD1. With 5 bases clipped from V and 2 bases from J, the junction kept 6 bases outside the gene matches. Germline values: CDR1 SGHVS, CDR2 FQNEAQ. The CDR3 sequence is 14 residues long.

This chain's CDR3 is CASSRLSPNEQFF. The CDR3 nucleotides read TGTGCCAGCAGCCGACTTAGCCCAAATGAGCAGTTCTTC. V usage is TRBV11-3 and J usage is TRBJ2-1; D unclear. There are 13 residues in the CDR3. Trimming removed 5 bases at V and 7 bases at J, with 12 bases between. Looked up from germline, CDR1 is SGHNT and CDR2 is YENEEA.

This chain links TRBV3-1 with TRBJ2-1, with D possibly matching TRBD2 (5 bases). Between the trimmed V and J ends, which lost 1 base and 9 bases, there was a span of 13 bases. CDR1 is LGHDT and CDR2 is YNNKEL in the germline V gene (reference sequence). CDR3 length: 14 residues. The CDR3: CASSQARPGGEQFF. Here the CDR3 DNA reads TGTGCCAGCAGCCAAGCCCGACCCGGAGGTGAGCAGTTCTTC.

The chain uses TRBV5-1 and TRBJ1-1; D may be TRBD1 (5 bases). This CDR3 is 16 amino acids long. V dropped 1 base and J dropped 1 base, with 14 bases sitting between them. In germline, CDR1 is SGHRS, CDR2 YFSETQ. The CDR3 nucleotides read TGCGCCAGCAGCTTGTTAGCAGGGACCCAGAACACTGAAGCTTTCTTT. The encoded protein is CASSLLAGTQNTEAFF. The full variable domain, its missing parts supplied by reference TRBV5-1 and TRBJ1-1, is KAGVTQTPRYLIKTRGQQVTLSCSPISGHRSVSWYQQTPGQGLQFLFEYFSETQRNKGNFPGRFSGRQFSNSRSEMNVSTLELGDSALYLCASSLLAGTQNTEAFFGQGTRLTVV.

The chain uses TRBV29-1 and TRBJ2-1; a possible D gene is TRBD1 (5 bases). The CDR3 loop spans 16 amino acids. V was pared by 1 base and J by 0 bases, with 13 bases between. CDR1 is SQVTM, CDR2 ANQGSEA, per germline. This CDR3 reads CSVEALDSSSYNEQFF. The CDR3 nucleotides are TGCAGCGTTGAAGCTCTAGACAGCAGCTCCTACAATGAGCAGTTCTTC.

This clonotype came up once. The rearrangement links TRBV14 to TRBJ1-4, with D hard to call. Germline assignment: CDR1 SGHDN and CDR2 FVKESK. V dropped 4 bases and J dropped 8 bases, with 14 bases sitting between them. This CDR3 has 14 amino acids. In DNA form, the CDR3 reads TGTGCCAGCAGCCGGTCGGGCCTGGGAGAAAAACTGTTTTTT. As protein: CASSRSGLGEKLFF.

The CDR3 region is CASSLEGRGGYGYTF. The DNA for the CDR3 is TGCGCCAGCAGCTTGGAAGGGAGAGGGGGCTATGGCTACACCTTC. The chain carries TRBV5-1 and TRBJ1-2; D is possibly TRBD1 (6 bases). V gave up 0 bases and J gave up 4 bases, with 13 bases separating them. The CDR3 covers 15 residues. CDR1 and CDR2 (germline): SGHRS, YFSETQ.

This clonotype was observed a few times. The V gene is TRBV7-9, the J gene TRBJ1-2, with D perhaps TRBD1 (5 bases). The CDR3 totals 13 residues. V was trimmed by 3 bases and J by 2 bases, leaving 7 bases between them. Germline loops: CDR1 SEHNR, CDR2 FQNEAQ (reference sequence). CDR3 amino acids: CASSFPGNYGYTF. CDR3 in DNA: TGTGCCAGCAGCTTTCCAGGGAACTATGGCTACACCTTC.

V gene TRBV27 combines with J gene TRBJ1-4; D perhaps matches TRBD1 (5 bases). Trimming stripped 4 bases from V and 4 bases from J, with 10 bases between. This CDR3 contains 14 residues. Germline V gene lookup returns CDR1 MNHEY and CDR2 SMNVEV (reference sequence). This CDR3 is CASSSGLLNEKLFF. As DNA, the CDR3 is TGTGCCAGCAGTTCAGGGCTGCTTAATGAAAAACTGTTTTTT.